These 7 T cell receptor beta chains share one sample of origin, sequenced in a study of shared clonotypes between healthy human individuals. This table comes from immunoSEQ multiplex PCR, and its TCRdb copy is limited to in-frame clones, with some not included. This table has 600,000 to 700,000 clones, 73% appearing once. The sample taken for sequencing was memory CD4+ T cells sorted from blood. Regarding subset: CD45RA-negative fraction. The source is a woman aged 25 to 45 in good health.

The genes are TRBV10-2 and TRBJ2-5; tentatively, D is TRBD1 or TRBD2 (7 bases each). The CDR3 covers 16 residues. Germline values: CDR1 WSHSY, CDR2 SAAADI. The germline V and J ends were trimmed by 4 bases and 7 bases, with 22 bases remaining between them. Written as DNA, the CDR3 is TGCGCCAGCAGTGGGACGCCAGGGGGGGATTGGGGGACCCAGTACTTC. Its protein product is CASSGTPGGDWGTQYF.

V is TRBV4-1 and J is TRBJ2-3, with TRBD2 matching over 10 bases. The CDR3 extends over 15 amino acids. From germline, CDR1 is MGHRA and CDR2 YSYEKL. The V segment lost 4 bases and the J segment 4 bases; nucleotides outside the gene matches: 5. CDR3 residues: CASSPTGLAADTQYF. CDR3 DNA: TGCGCCAGCAGCCCAACCGGACTAGCGGCAGATACGCAGTATTTT.

About this clone: This sample also contains other DNA sequences that code for the same CDR3. This rearrangement joins TRBV19 to TRBJ1-1; D may be TRBD1 (5 bases). The CDR3 has 13 residues. The germline V gene encodes CDR1 LNHDA and CDR2 SQIVND (reference sequence). Trimming stripped 5 bases from V and 4 bases from J, with 11 bases between. CDR3 in amino acids: CASSLTGRTEAFF. In DNA, the CDR3 is TGTGCCAGTAGTCTCACGGGGCGCACTGAAGCTTTCTTT.

The rearrangement joins TRBV2 to TRBJ1-3, with a tentative D call TRBD1 (5 bases). Trimming removed 0 bases at V and 0 bases at J, with 15 bases between. The CDR3 extends over 18 amino acids. Germline CDR1 SNHLY, CDR2 FYNNEI. The CDR3 bases are TGTGCCAGCAGTGAAGCAGGAGAGGACACAGACTCTGGAAACACCATATATTTT. This gives the protein CASSEAGEDTDSGNTIYF.

V gene TRBV11-2 combines with J gene TRBJ2-1; TRBD2 matches at 12 bases. The J segment lost 8 bases and the V segment lost 1 base, leaving 12 bases of the junction unmatched. The CDR3 consists of 18 residues. Germline V gives CDR1 SGHAT, CDR2 FQNNGV. In nucleotides, the CDR3 is TGTGCCAGCAGCTTAGTATTATGGGCTAGCGGGGGGGCACATGAGCAGTTCTTC. Amino acid sequence: CASSLVLWASGGAHEQFF.

With regard to this clone: At one of its ends the junction is not consistent with the germline gene, which may arise from a read error. The V and J genes are TRBV5-1 and TRBJ2-1, with TRBD2 as a possible D gene (5 bases). The CDR3 sequence is 14 residues long. Germline V CDR1 and CDR2: SGHRS, YFSETQ. CDR3 protein: CASSLEGLSNEQFF. The DNA for the CDR3 is TGCGCCAGCAGTTTGGAAGGACTGTCGAATGAGCAGTTCTTC.

This chain's CDR3 is CAISERTGVKETQYF. The DNA of the CDR3 is TGTGCCATCAGTGAACGGACTGGGGTCAAAGAGACCCAGTACTTC. The gene calls are TRBV10-3 and TRBJ2-5; D might be TRBD2 (5 bases). The CDR3 runs to 15 residues. V lost 3 bases and J 3 bases, leaving 14 bases between the germline ends. Germline V gene sequence: CDR1 ENHRY, CDR2 SYGVKD.